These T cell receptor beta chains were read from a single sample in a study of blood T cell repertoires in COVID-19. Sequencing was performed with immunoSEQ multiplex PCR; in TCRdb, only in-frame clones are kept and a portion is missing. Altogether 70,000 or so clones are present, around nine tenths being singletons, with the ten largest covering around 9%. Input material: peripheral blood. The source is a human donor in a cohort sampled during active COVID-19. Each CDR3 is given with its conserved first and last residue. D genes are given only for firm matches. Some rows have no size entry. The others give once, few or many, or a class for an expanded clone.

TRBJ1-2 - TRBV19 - CASSPSPGTNYGYTF TGTGCCAGTAGTCCTTCGCCGGGAACCAACTATGGCTACACCTTC
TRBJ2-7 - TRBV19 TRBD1 CATRPGQGVVAYF TGTGCCACTAGACCGGGACAGGGGGTAGTGGCGTACTTC
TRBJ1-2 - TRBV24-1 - CATSDARGNYGYTF TGTGCCACCAGTGATGCGCGGGGTAACTATGGCTACACCTTC
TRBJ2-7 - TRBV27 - CASSLSAAGEQYF TGTGCCAGCAGTTTATCTGCCGCCGGCGAGCAGTACTTC
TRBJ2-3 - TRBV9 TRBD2 CASSVGAGSTDTQYF TGTGCCAGCAGCGTAGGAGCGGGGAGCACAGATACGCAGTATTTT
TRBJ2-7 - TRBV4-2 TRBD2 CASSPSGGPNEQYF TGTGCCAGCAGCCCTTCGGGGGGGCCGAACGAGCAGTACTTC
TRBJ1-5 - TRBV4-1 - CASSPRTLLSNQPQHF TGCGCCAGCAGCCCCCGGACATTACTTAGCAATCAGCCCCAGCATTTT
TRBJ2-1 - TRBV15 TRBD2 CATSRDQTLGGIYNEQFF TGTGCCACCAGCAGAGATCAAACGTTGGGGGGGATATACAATGAGCAGTTCTTC
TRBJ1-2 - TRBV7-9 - CASSLADISNYGYTF TGTGCCAGCAGCTTGGCAGACATTTCTAACTATGGCTACACCTTC
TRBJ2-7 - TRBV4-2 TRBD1 CASSQDLGGDSEQYF TGTGCCAGCAGCCAAGATTTAGGGGGCGACAGCGAGCAGTACTTC
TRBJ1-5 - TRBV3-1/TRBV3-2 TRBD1 CASSPGQSNQPQHF TGTGCCAGCAGCCCGGGACAGTCCAATCAGCCCCAGCATTTT
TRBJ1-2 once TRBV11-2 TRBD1 CASSLGRGTDRRGYTF TGTGCCAGCAGCTTAGGCAGGGGGACAGACCGGCGGGGCTACACCTTC
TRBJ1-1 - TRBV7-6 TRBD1 CASSLTGGTEAFF TGTGCCAGCAGCTTAACAGGGGGCACTGAAGCTTTCTTT
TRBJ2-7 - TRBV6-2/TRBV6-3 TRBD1 CASSYSKGQGGYEQYF TGTGCCAGCAGTTACAGTAAGGGACAGGGGGGCTACGAGCAGTACTTC
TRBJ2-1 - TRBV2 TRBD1 CASRAGTGPNNEQFF TGTGCCAGCCGGGCGGGGACAGGACCTAACAATGAGCAGTTCTTC
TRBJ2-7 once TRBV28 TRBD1 CASSSRQGRGTYEQYF TGTGCCAGCAGTTCTCGACAGGGTAGAGGGACCTACGAGCAGTACTTC
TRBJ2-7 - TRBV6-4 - CASSDLPYEQYF TGTGCCAGCAGTGATCTACCCTACGAGCAGTACTTC
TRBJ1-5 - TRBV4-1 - CASSFYPVPQGIEPQHF TGCGCCAGCAGCTTCTACCCAGTTCCTCAGGGAATCGAGCCCCAGCATTTT
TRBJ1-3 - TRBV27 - CASSLVAPIQGPGNTIYF TGTGCCAGCAGTCTTGTCGCCCCTATTCAGGGGCCTGGAAACACCATATATTTT
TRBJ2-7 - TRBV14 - CASSPSRGIYEQYF TGTGCCAGCAGCCCTAGCAGGGGAATTTACGAGCAGTACTTC
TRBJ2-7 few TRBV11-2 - CASSSRRRGGYEQYF TGTGCCAGCAGCTCTCGCCGCAGGGGTGGGTACGAGCAGTACTTC
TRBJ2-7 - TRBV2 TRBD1 CASARDRGTYEQYF TGTGCCAGCGCCCGGGACAGGGGGACCTACGAGCAGTACTTC
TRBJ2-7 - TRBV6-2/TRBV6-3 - CASSTSLREQYF TGTGCCAGCAGTACCTCACTACGGGAGCAGTACTTC
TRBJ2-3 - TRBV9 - CASSALSGHPTDTQYF TGTGCCAGCAGCGCTCTAAGCGGGCACCCCACAGATACGCAGTATTTT
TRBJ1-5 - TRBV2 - CASSETRGGFSRSNQPQHF TGTGCCAGCAGTGAAACTAGGGGAGGGTTTAGTAGGAGCAATCAGCCCCAGCATTTT
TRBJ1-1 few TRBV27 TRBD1 CASSPGQGSAFF TGTGCCAGCAGTCCTGGACAGGGTTCGGCTTTCTTT
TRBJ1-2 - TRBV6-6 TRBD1 CASHGTGGDGYTF TGTGCCAGCCACGGGACAGGGGGCGATGGCTACACCTTC
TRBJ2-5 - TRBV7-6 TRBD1 CASSPRVSGQGAPETQYF TGTGCCAGCAGCCCTAGGGTTTCCGGACAGGGGGCACCAGAGACCCAGTACTTC
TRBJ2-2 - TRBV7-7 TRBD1 CASSFPPAETGGMNTGELFF TGTGCCAGCAGCTTTCCCCCCGCAGAGACAGGGGGGATGAACACCGGGGAGCTGTTTTTT
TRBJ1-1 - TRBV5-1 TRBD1 CASSLFWQGAGNTEAFF TGCGCCAGCAGCTTGTTTTGGCAGGGGGCGGGAAACACTGAAGCTTTCTTT
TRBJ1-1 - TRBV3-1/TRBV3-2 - CASSQQTVNTEAFF TGTGCCAGCAGCCAACAAACAGTGAACACTGAAGCTTTCTTT
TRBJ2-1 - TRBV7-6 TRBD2 CASAKTSGGYYKNEQFF TGTGCCAGCGCAAAGACTAGCGGGGGGTATTATAAGAATGAGCAGTTCTTC
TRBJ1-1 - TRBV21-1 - CDQGRAEAFF TGTGACCAGGGAAGGGCTGAAGCTTTCTTT
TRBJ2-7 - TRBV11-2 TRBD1 CASSLRQGSSSSYEQYF TGTGCCAGCAGCCTGAGACAGGGAAGTTCTAGCTCCTACGAGCAGTACTTC
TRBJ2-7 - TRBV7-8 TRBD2 CASSNPGLGMGEQYF TGTGCCAGCAGCAATCCGGGACTAGGGATGGGCGAGCAGTACTTC